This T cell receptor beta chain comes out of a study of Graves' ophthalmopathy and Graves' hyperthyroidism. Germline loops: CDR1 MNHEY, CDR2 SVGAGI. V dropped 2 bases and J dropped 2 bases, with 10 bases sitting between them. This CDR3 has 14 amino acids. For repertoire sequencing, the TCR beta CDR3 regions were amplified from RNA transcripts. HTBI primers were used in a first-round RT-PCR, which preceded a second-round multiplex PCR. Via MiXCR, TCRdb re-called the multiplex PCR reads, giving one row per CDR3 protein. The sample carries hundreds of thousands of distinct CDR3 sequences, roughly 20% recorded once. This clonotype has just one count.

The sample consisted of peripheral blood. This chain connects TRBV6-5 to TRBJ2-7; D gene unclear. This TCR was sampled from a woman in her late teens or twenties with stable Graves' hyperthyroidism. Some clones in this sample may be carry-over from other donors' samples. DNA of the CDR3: TGTGCCAGCAGTTACAGGCCAGAGACCTACGAGCAGTACTTC. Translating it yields CASSYRPETYEQYF.